These 27 T cell receptor beta chains were sequenced from one sample in a study of spatial heterogeneity in lung cancer (dated by TCRdb to between 2018 and 2020). What the time point label conveys for this sample: sample taken at primary tumor resection. Without any cell sorting, TCR sequencing was performed on whole RNA extracted either from tumor and nontumor lung tissue or from cryopreserved PBMC samples. Library construction relied on 5' RACE. TCRdb shows the sequencer as NextSeq 500. TCRdb handled the public reads itself, with Q25 trimming in fastp and clone calling in MiXCR, and kept productive beta chains. Each entry merges the rows of one CDR3 protein and shows their most common DNA and genes. The sample has tens of thousands of distinct CDR3 sequences on record, 10% to 15% of them singletons. Around 4.3% of the sample belongs to the ten largest clones. The sample here was PBMCs, taken at surgery. These receptors were taken from a male donor with early-stage non-small cell lung cancer.

This clonotype has a handful of counts. The chain couples TRBV7-9 to TRBJ1-1; the D is unclear. V was clipped by 1 base and J by 3 bases, with 3 bases between them. There are 12 residues in the CDR3. Germline CDR1 reads SEHNR; CDR2 reads FQNEAQ (reference sequence). The CDR3 loop reads CASSLVHTEAFF. In DNA form, the CDR3 reads TGTGCCAGCAGCTTAGTCCACACTGAAGCTTTCTTT.

The V and J genes are TRBV18 and TRBJ2-2; perhaps TRBD1 as D (5 bases). Per the germline V gene, CDR1 is KGHSH and CDR2 is LQKENI. The CDR3 is 16 residues long. Trimming pared 0 bases from V and 7 bases from J, leaving 15 bases between. The CDR3 here is CASSPPEGRANGELFF. DNA of the CDR3: TGTGCCAGCTCACCACCGGAAGGCAGGGCGAACGGGGAGCTGTTTTTT.

V usage is TRBV9 and J usage is TRBJ1-2; no firm D call. This CDR3 spans 15 amino acids. CDR1 and CDR2 (germline): SGDLS, YYNGEE. V lost 0 bases and J lost 0, with 9 bases in between. Written as DNA, the CDR3 is TGTGCCAGCAGCGTAGGGTCAGAAGCTAACTATGGCTACACCTTC. As protein: CASSVGSEANYGYTF.

This clonotype came up many times. The chain has TRBV4-1 and TRBJ2-1; 8 nucleotides agree with TRBD2. With 0 bases clipped from V and 3 bases from J, the junction kept 4 bases outside the gene matches. There are 16 residues in the CDR3. From germline, CDR1 is MGHRA and CDR2 YSYEKL. CDR3 loop: CASSQEKTSVYNEQFF. DNA for the CDR3: TGCGCCAGCAGCCAAGAGAAGACTAGCGTCTACAATGAGCAGTTCTTC.

This clonotype was counted between two and nine times. V usage is TRBV25-1 and J usage is TRBJ1-1; TRBD1 matches 8 bases. Germline CDR1 reads MGHDK; CDR2 reads SYGVNS. The CDR3 is 16 residues long. After removal of 8 bases from V and 4 bases from J, the junction contained 15 bases not matched to a gene. The CDR3 DNA is TGTGCCAGCCCCCCTTTTGGGACAGGCAATCCCACTGAAGCTTTCTTT. Amino acid sequence: CASPPFGTGNPTEAFF. Full variable domain (remainder filled in from reference TRBV25-1 and TRBJ1-1): EADIYQTPRYLVIGTGKKITLECSQTMGHDKMYWYQQDPGMELHLIHYSYGVNSTEKGDLSSESTVSRIRTEHFPLTLESARPSHTSQYLCASPPFGTGNPTEAFFGQGTRLTVV.

This clonotype was seen a few times. The chain uses TRBV19 and TRBJ2-7; possibly TRBD2 for D (6 bases). Germline CDR1 LNHDA, CDR2 SQIVND (reference sequence). The V end was cut by 6 bases, the J end by 4 bases, with 16 bases between. This CDR3 comprises 14 residues. The CDR3 DNA follows: TGTGCCAGTAGAATCCGGGACTCATCTTACGAGCAGTACTTC. This translates into CASRIRDSSYEQYF.

The J gene is TRBJ2-1, the V gene TRBV18; TRBD2 matches at 12 bases. The CDR3 sequence is 15 residues long. V lost 6 bases, J lost 5 bases, and 5 bases stayed unmatched. In germline, CDR1 is KGHSH, CDR2 LQKENI. The CDR3 DNA reads as TGTGCCAGCTCCCTAGCGGGAGGGCCAGACAATGAGCAGTTCTTC. Its protein product is CASSLAGGPDNEQFF.

The rearrangement uses TRBV6-6 and TRBJ1-5, with 7 bases aligning to TRBD1. In germline, CDR1 is MNHNY, CDR2 SVGAGI (reference sequence). The V and J ends lost 4 bases and 4 bases, in that order; junction bases with no gene match: 10. This CDR3 has 16 residues. The CDR3 bases are TGTGCCAGCAGTTCACACCGACAGGGAGGAAATCAGCCCCAGCATTTT. This translates into CASSSHRQGGNQPQHF.

This clonotype was recorded a few times. J is TRBJ2-1 and V is TRBV30, with 10 bases matching TRBD2. This CDR3 contains 16 residues. From germline, CDR1 is GTSNPN and CDR2 SVGIG (reference sequence). The J segment lost 4 bases and the V segment lost 2 bases, leaving 8 bases of the junction unmatched. CDR3 bases: TGTGCCTGGAGTATTCTATCTAGCGGGAGTTACAATGAGCAGTTCTTC. Its protein product is CAWSILSSGSYNEQFF.

This clonotype was detected a few times. The V gene is TRBV14, the J gene TRBJ1-2, with 7 positions matching TRBD1. The V gene end was trimmed by 4 bases and the J gene end by 2 bases; junction bases not matched to a gene: 4. There are 14 residues in the CDR3. Germline CDR1 reads SGHDN; CDR2 reads FVKESK. CDR3 sequence (DNA): TGTGCCAGCAGCCCAGGGGGTTGGAACTATGGCTACACCTTC. It encodes CASSPGGWNYGYTF. Full variable domain (missing parts from reference TRBV14 and TRBJ1-2): EAGVTQFPSHSVIEKGQTVTLRCDPISGHDNLYWYRRVMGKEIKFLLHFVKESKQDESGMPNNRFLAERTGGTYSTLKVQPAELEDSGVYFCASSPGGWNYGYTFGSGTRLTVV.

This clonotype has more than one count but fewer than ten. This chain connects TRBV29-1 to TRBJ2-3; TRBD2 matches at 8 bases. V lost 5 bases to trimming and J lost 2 bases; unmatched junction nucleotides: 3. Germline CDR1 reads SQVTM; CDR2 reads ANQGSEA. The CDR3 runs 13 residues. CDR3 in DNA: TGCAGCGTTATACTAGCGGACACAGATACGCAGTATTTT. Residues: CSVILADTDTQYF.

A few counts support this clonotype. The chain combines TRBV2 with TRBJ2-7, with D possibly TRBD2 on 6 matching bases. V lost 6 bases, J lost 1 base, and 10 bases lay in between. CDR1 is SNHLY, CDR2 FYNNEI, per germline. The CDR3 has 13 residues. CDR3 protein: CASRVEGSYEQYF. CDR3 bases: TGTGCCAGCAGGGTGGAGGGGTCCTACGAGCAGTACTTC. Variable domain in full (rest from reference TRBV2 and TRBJ2-7): EPEVTQTPSHQVTQMGQEVILRCVPISNHLYFYWYRQILGQKVEFLVSFYNNEISEKSEIFDDQFSVERPDGSNFTLKIRSTKLEDSAMYFCASRVEGSYEQYFGPGTRLTVT.

This clonotype was counted a few times. The rearrangement joins TRBV30 to TRBJ2-3; D might be TRBD1 (5 bases). CDR3 length: 15 residues. With 0 bases removed from V and 2 bases from J, the gap between germline ends came to 12 bases. Germline assignment: CDR1 GTSNPN and CDR2 SVGIG (reference sequence). CDR3 coding DNA: TGTGCCTGGAGTGTATCCAGGGTTAACACAGATACGCAGTATTTT. The encoded protein is CAWSVSRVNTDTQYF.

The chain couples TRBV30 to TRBJ1-1; D is ambiguous. Trimming shortened V by 0 bases and J by 0 bases, and 8 bases separated the two germline ends. Germline lookup yields CDR1 GTSNPN and CDR2 SVGIG (reference sequence). This CDR3 is 14 amino acids long. Written as DNA, the CDR3 is TGTGCCTGGAGTGTAAGGACGGTGAACACTGAAGCTTTCTTT. As protein: CAWSVRTVNTEAFF.

This clonotype was recorded a few times. The V call is TRBV20-1, the J call TRBJ1-5; tentative D call: TRBD1 (6 bases). V was trimmed by 1 base and J by 5 bases, leaving 12 bases between them. Per germline, CDR1 DFQATT and CDR2 SNEGSKA (reference sequence). There are 14 residues in the CDR3. The CDR3 spells CSARVTGSDQPQHF. The DNA of the CDR3 is TGCAGTGCTAGAGTAACAGGGTCGGATCAGCCCCAGCATTTT.

The chain uses TRBV12-5 and TRBJ2-1, with 14 bases fitting TRBD2. Germline CDR1 is LGHNT and CDR2 is FRNRAP. The ends lost 5 bases at V and 10 bases at J; junction bases unmatched: 7. CDR3 length equals 15 residues. As DNA, the CDR3 is TGTGCTAGTGGTGCGGGACTAGCGGGAGCGCTGGAGCAGTTCTTC. Its protein product is CASGAGLAGALEQFF.

The table lists this clonotype with a few counts. The CDR3 sequence: CAWRVNFYNEQFF. The DNA of the CDR3 is TGTGCCTGGAGGGTGAATTTCTACAATGAGCAGTTCTTC. The chain is built from TRBV30 and TRBJ2-1; D gene ambiguous. The ends were cut back, 3 bases at V and 3 bases at J, with 9 bases in the middle. Germline assignment: CDR1 GTSNPN and CDR2 SVGIG (reference sequence). The CDR3 length is 13 residues.

In this sample, this clonotype turned up a few times. This sequence joins TRBV30 and TRBJ1-2, with unresolved D. Trimming removed 2 bases at V and 2 bases at J, with 9 bases between. The CDR3 is 13 amino acids. The germline V gene has CDR1 GTSNPN and CDR2 SVGIG (reference sequence). CDR3 protein: CAWSPGFNYGYTF. The CDR3 bases are TGTGCCTGGAGTCCAGGATTCAACTATGGCTACACCTTC.

J is TRBJ2-1 and V is TRBV11-1; TRBD2 agrees at 13 bases. In germline, CDR1 is SGHAT, CDR2 FQDESV (reference sequence). CDR3 length equals 16 residues. Germline trimming cut 6 bases from V and 4 bases from J; bases unmatched to any gene: 6. In DNA, the CDR3 is TGTGCCAGCAGAAAGACTAGCGGGGGGTCTTACAATGAGCAGTTCTTC. Amino acid sequence: CASRKTSGGSYNEQFF.

This chain connects TRBV7-2 to TRBJ2-3, with D perhaps TRBD2 (5 bases). CDR1 and CDR2 (germline): SGHTA, FQGNSA. The CDR3 runs 17 residues. Trimming cost V 1 base and J 3 bases, with 17 bases left between them. CDR3 protein: CASSLGLVVGGTDTQYF. The CDR3 DNA reads TGTGCCAGCAGCTTAGGCTTAGTAGTCGGCGGGACAGATACGCAGTATTTT.

This clonotype was seen a few times. The CDR3 protein is CSAVREGPYEQYF. In DNA form, the CDR3 reads TGCAGTGCTGTACGGGAGGGCCCCTACGAGCAGTACTTC. The chain recombines TRBV20-1 with TRBJ2-7; 8 nucleotides agree with TRBD2. CDR1 is DFQATT, CDR2 SNEGSKA, per germline (reference sequence). This CDR3 is 13 amino acids long. With V trimmed by 5 bases and J by 2 bases, 5 bases remained unmatched.

The chain uses TRBV3-1 and TRBJ2-7, with a tentative D call TRBD1 (5 bases). Germline CDR1 reads LGHDT; CDR2 reads YNNKEL (reference sequence). The V and J ends lost 3 bases and 7 bases respectively, with 13 bases between them. The CDR3 loop spans 13 amino acids. CDR3: CASSQTDSREQYF. The CDR3 region has the DNA TGTGCCAGCAGCCAGACCGACAGTCGGGAGCAGTACTTC.

In this sample, this clonotype turned up a few times. The J gene is TRBJ1-3, the V gene TRBV7-9; D is unresolved. Trimming removed 1 base from V and 0 bases from J, with 16 bases in between. Germline V CDR1 and CDR2: SEHNR, FQNEAQ (reference sequence). CDR3 length: 18 residues. The CDR3 protein is CASSLDPGWADSGNTIYF. Here the CDR3 DNA reads TGTGCCAGCAGCTTAGATCCTGGGTGGGCCGACTCTGGAAACACCATATATTTT.

This clonotype has more than one count but fewer than ten. The chain has TRBV6-1 and TRBJ1-1; no reliable D call. Germline values: CDR1 MNHNS, CDR2 SASEGT. The germline V and J ends were trimmed by 1 base and 2 bases, with 11 bases remaining between them. The CDR3 is made up of 15 amino acids. The CDR3 DNA sequence: TGTGCCAGCAGTGAAGAGCAGGTCTTCAACACTGAAGCTTTCTTT. This gives the protein CASSEEQVFNTEAFF.

The table lists this clonotype with a few counts. The CDR3 DNA sequence: TGTGCCAGCAGCCTAGGACAGCCAGATAGCAATCAGCCCCAGCATTTT. Its translation: CASSLGQPDSNQPQHF. V gene TRBV12-3 or TRBV12-4 combines with J gene TRBJ1-5, with a possible D match to TRBD1 (6 bases). The CDR3 totals 16 residues. V dropped 6 bases and J dropped 0 bases, with 15 bases sitting between them.

This clonotype was picked up many times. This chain connects TRBV30 to TRBJ2-3, with a possible D match to TRBD1 (5 bases). The germline CDR1 and CDR2 sequences are GTSNPN and SVGIG (reference sequence). This CDR3 region has 13 residues. Between the trimmed V and J ends, which lost 0 bases and 8 bases, there was a span of 12 bases. The CDR3 region is CAWSVQGTGTQYF. DNA of the CDR3: TGTGCCTGGAGTGTCCAGGGAACCGGTACGCAGTATTTT. Looking up the rest from reference TRBV30 and TRBJ2-3 gives the full variable domain: SQTIHQWPATLVQPVGSPLSLECTVEGTSNPNLYWYRQAAGRGLQLLFYSVGIGQISSEVPQNLSASRPQDRQFILSSKKLLLSDSGFYLCAWSVQGTGTQYFGPGTRLTVL.

The chain is built from TRBV5-6 and TRBJ2-5; 9 bases line up with TRBD2. V lost 0 bases and J lost 1; bases outside the gene matches: 7. CDR1 and CDR2 from the germline V gene are SGHDT and YYEEEE. The CDR3 is 17 amino acids. CDR3 DNA sequence: TGTGCCAGCAGCTTGGCCGGAAGCGGGGGGCTCCAAGAGACCCAGTACTTC. Residues: CASSLAGSGGLQETQYF.